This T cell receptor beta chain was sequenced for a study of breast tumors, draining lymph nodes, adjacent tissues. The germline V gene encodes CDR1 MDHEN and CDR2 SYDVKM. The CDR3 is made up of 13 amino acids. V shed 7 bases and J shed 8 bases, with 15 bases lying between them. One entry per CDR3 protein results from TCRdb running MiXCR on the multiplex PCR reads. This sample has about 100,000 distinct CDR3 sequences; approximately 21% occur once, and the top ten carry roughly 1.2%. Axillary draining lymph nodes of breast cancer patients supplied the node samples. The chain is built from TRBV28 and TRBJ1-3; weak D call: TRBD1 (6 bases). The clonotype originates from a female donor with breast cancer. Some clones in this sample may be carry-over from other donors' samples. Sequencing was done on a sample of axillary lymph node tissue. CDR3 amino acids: CASTTGRGDTIYF. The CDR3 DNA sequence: TGTGCCAGCACGACAGGCCGAGGGGACACCATATATTTT.